This T cell receptor beta chain comes out of a study of blood T cell repertoires in COVID-19. Study in general: Italy, Spain and the United States were the sources of the convalescent and acute COVID-19 samples. The cDNA or gDNA used as material had been derived from T cells, B-cell-depleted T cells, or PBMCs.

The germline CDR1 and CDR2 sequences are SGHNT and YENEEA. The CDR3 consists of 15 residues. The trim removed 5 bases at V and 1 base at J, leaving 4 bases unmatched. Produced via immunoSEQ multiplex PCR; TCRdb's table is partial and in-frame only. The sample carries about 130,000 clones, roughly 77% recorded once. This sequence was found in a woman in her 70s with COVID-19, enrolled during active disease. The specimen sequenced was peripheral blood. The chain is built from TRBV11-3 and TRBJ2-1; TRBD2 matches 8 bases. Here the CDR3 reads CASSPSGGSYNEQFF. The CDR3 region has the DNA TGTGCCAGCAGCCCAAGCGGGGGTTCCTACAATGAGCAGTTCTTC.